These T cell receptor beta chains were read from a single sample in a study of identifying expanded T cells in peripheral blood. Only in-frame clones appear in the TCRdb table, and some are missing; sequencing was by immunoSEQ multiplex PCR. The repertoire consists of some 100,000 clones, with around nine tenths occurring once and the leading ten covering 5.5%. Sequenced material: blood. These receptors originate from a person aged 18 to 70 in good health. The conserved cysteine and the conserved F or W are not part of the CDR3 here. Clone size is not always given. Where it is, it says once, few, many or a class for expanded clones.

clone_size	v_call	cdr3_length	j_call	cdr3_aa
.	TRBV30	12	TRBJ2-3	AWSVGRATDTQY
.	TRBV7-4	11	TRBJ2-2	ASSVANTGELF
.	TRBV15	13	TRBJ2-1	ATSRDQGYYNEQF
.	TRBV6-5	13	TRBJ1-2	ASSYSRDKVRGYT
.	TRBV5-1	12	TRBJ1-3	ASSSGTAGNTIY
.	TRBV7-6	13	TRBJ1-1	ASSLGWGRNTEAF
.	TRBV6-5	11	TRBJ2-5	ASSYSGGETQY
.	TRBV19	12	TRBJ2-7	ASSFRQGASEQY
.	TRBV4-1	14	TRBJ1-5	ASSQDGTTGNQPQH
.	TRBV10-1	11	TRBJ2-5	ASSLTSTETQY
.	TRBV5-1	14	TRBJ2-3	ASSLVAGSSTDTQY
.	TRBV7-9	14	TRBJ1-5	ASSLEVGSSNQPQH
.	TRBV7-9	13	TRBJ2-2	ASSKGQANTGELF
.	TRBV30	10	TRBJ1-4	AWRGTEKKLF
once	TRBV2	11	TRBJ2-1	ASSEDGKDEQF
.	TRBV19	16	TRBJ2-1	ASSRGLAGGGSYNEQF
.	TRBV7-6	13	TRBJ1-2	ASSLISVTGDGYT
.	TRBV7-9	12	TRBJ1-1	ASSSAAGGAEAF
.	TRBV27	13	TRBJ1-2	ASRVRDATNYGYT
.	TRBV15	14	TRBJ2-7	ATSNPGRDGSYEQY
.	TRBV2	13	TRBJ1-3	ASTPGGQGGDTIY
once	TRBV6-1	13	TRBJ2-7	ASSDMTGFPYEQY
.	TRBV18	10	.	ASSPPPGKLF
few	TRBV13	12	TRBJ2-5	ASSSGDSGETQY
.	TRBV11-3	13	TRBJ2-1	ASSPGGGGANEQF
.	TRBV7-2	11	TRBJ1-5	ASSLAPNQPQH
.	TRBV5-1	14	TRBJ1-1	ASSSLSGLLNTEAF
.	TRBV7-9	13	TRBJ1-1	ASSLAGRGDTEAF
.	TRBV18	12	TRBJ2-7	ASSTQGSGGEQY
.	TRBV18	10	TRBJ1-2	ASSTQGNGYT
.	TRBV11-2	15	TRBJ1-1	ASSLDRWTGANTEAF
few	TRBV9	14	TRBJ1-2	ASSVLGQGGDYGYT
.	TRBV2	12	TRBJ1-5	ASSGQGDYRPQH
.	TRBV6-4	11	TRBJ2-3	ASSSQGTDTQY
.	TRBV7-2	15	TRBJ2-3	ASSPSLAGGVRDTQY
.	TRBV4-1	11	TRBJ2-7	ASSQTGSYEQY
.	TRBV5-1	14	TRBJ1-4	ASSLGWQGTNEKLF
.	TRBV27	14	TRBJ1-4	ASSLGGGGGNEKLF
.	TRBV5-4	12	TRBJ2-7	ASSVEQGAQEQY
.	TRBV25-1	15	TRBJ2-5	ASSEPTVRDYLETQY
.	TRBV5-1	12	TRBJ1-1	ASSLGPGRTEAF
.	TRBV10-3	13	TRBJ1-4	AISESRAGDEKLF
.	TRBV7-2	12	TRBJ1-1	ASILEGFDTEAF
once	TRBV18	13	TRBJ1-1	ASSPPTGGRTEAF
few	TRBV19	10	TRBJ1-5	ASSLDDQPQH
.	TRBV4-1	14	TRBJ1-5	ASSHPLGTGNQPQH
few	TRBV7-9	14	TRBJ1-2	ASSLRPGPYDYGYT
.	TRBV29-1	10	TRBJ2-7	SANRGPYEQY
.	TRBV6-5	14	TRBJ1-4	ASSYSIDRANEKLF
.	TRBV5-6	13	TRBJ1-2	ASSFTSEPKYGYT